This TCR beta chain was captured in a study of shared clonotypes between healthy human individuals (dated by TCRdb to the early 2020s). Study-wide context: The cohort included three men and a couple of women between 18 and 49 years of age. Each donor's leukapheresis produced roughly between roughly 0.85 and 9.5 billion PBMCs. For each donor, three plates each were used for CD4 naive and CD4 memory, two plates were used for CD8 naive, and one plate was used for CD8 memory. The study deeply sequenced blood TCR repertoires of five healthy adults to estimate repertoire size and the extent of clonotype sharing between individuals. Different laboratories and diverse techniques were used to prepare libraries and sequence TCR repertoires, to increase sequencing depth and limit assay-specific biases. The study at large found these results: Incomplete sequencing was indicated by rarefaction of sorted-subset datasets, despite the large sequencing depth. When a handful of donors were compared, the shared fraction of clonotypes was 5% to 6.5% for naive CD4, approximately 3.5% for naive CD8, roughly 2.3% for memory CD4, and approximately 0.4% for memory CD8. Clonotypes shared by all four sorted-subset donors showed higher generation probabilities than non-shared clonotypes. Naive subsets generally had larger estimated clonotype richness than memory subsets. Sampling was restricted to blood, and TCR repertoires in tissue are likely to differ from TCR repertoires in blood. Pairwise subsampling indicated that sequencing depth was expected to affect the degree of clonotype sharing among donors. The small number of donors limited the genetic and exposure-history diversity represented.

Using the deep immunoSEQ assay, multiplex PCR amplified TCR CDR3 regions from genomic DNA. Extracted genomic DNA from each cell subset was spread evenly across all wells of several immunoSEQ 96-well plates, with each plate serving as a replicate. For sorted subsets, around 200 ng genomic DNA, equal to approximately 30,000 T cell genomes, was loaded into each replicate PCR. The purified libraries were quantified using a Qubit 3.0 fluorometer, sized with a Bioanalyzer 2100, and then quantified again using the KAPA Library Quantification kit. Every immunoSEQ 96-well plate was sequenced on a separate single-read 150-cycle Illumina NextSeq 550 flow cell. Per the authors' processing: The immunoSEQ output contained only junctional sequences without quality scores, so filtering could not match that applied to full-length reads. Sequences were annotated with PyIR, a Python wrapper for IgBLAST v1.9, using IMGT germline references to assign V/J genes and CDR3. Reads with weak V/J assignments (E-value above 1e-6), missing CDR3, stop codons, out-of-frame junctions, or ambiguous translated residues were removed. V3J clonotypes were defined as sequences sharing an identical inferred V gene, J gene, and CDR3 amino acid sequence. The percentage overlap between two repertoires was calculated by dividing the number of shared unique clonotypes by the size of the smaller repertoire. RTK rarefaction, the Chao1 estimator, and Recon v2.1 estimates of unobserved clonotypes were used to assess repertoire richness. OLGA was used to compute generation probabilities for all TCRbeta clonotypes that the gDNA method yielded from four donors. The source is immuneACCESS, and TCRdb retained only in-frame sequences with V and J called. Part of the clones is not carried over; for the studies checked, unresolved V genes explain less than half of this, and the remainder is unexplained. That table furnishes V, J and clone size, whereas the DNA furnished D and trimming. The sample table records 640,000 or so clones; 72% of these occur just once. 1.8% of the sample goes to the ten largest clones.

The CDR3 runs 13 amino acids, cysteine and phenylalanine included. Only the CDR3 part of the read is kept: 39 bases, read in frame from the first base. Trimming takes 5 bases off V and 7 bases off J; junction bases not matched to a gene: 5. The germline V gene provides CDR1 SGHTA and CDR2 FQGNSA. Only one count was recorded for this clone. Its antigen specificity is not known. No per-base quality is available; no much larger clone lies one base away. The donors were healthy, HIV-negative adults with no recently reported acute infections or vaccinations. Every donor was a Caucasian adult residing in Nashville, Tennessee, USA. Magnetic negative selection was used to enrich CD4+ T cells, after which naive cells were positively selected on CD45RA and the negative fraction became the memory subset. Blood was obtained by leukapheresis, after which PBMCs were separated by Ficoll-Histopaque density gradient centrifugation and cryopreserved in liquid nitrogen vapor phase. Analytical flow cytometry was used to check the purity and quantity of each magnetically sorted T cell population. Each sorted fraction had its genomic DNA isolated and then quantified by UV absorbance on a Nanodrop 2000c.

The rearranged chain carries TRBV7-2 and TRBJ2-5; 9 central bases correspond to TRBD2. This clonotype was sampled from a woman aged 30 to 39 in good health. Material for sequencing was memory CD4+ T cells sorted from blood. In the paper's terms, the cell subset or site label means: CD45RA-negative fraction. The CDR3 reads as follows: CASSPGLALTQYF. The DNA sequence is TGTGCCAGCAGCCCCGGACTAGCGCTGACCCAGTACTTC.